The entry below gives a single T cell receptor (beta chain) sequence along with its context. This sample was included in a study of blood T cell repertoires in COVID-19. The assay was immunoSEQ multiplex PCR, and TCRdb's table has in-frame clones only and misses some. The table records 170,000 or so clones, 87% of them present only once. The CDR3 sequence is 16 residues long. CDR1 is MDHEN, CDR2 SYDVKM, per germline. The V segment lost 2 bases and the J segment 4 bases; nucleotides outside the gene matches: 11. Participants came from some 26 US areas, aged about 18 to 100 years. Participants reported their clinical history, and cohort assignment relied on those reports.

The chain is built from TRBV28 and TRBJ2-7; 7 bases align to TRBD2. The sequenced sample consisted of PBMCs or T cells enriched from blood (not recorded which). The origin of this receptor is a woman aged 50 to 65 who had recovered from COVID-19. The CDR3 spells CASSLLEGGPIYEQYF. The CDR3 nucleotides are TGTGCCAGCAGTTTACTGGAGGGAGGGCCCATTTACGAGCAGTACTTC.